The 31 T cell receptor beta chains given below trace back to one sample, sequenced in a study of T-cell memory formation after mild COVID-19. TCRdb re-called the 5' RACE reads through MiXCR, storing one row per CDR3 protein. The sample lists 300,000 to 400,000 distinct CDR3 sequences; approximately 16% were seen once. Sequencing was performed on PBMCs or a T cell subset sorted from them (not recorded which). All receptors derive from a young man who had mild COVID-19 (a few samples of this study predate the infection). Cell type and time point are not known.

This clonotype has ten or more counts. The rearrangement uses TRBV7-9 and TRBJ2-7; possible D gene TRBD1, 6 bases. CDR1 is SEHNR, CDR2 FQNEAQ, per germline (reference sequence). The V gene lost 5 bases and the J gene lost 2 bases, with 13 bases spanning the gap. The CDR3 spans 14 residues. CDR3 amino acids: CASSLGTLAYEQYF. The CDR3 DNA is TGTGCCAGCAGCCTGGGGACACTGGCCTACGAGCAGTACTTC.

V usage is TRBV6-2 or TRBV6-3 and J usage is TRBJ1-1; 8 bases line up with TRBD1. From germline, CDR1 is MNHEY and CDR2 SVGEGT. V lost 6 bases and J lost 6; bases outside the gene matches: 12. The CDR3 is 15 residues long. CDR3: CASSTILTRGPEAFF. The CDR3 nucleotides read TGTGCCAGCAGCACAATCCTAACCAGGGGGCCTGAAGCTTTCTTT.

In this sample, this clonotype turned up a few times. This chain joins TRBV7-2 and TRBJ1-1; tentative D call: TRBD1 (6 bases). Trimming took off 5 bases at V and 5 bases at J, with 21 bases between the two ends. The CDR3 is 16 residues long. Germline CDR1 and CDR2: SGHTA and FQGNSA. This chain's CDR3 is CASSPDGIQGRTEAFF. CDR3 in DNA: TGTGCCAGCAGCCCCGACGGGATCCAGGGGAGGACTGAAGCTTTCTTT.

There are many counts of this clonotype. The chain recombines TRBV20-1 with TRBJ2-7; 10 bases map to TRBD2. Germline lookup yields CDR1 DFQATT and CDR2 SNEGSKA (reference sequence). Germline trimming cut 6 bases from V and 7 bases from J; bases unmatched to any gene: 9. CDR3 length: 13 amino acids. The CDR3 loop reads CSAAAGGPFEQYF. The CDR3 nucleotides read TGCAGTGCAGCAGCGGGGGGGCCGTTTGAGCAGTACTTC.

This clonotype was seen more than once but under ten times. The rearrangement links TRBV7-2 to TRBJ1-1; perhaps TRBD1 as D (6 bases). The germline CDR1 and CDR2 sequences are SGHTA and FQGNSA. The CDR3 runs 12 residues. V was shortened by 2 bases and J by 8 bases, with 9 bases between the two germline ends. The DNA for the CDR3 is TGTGCCAGCAGCTTATATGGACAGGAAGCTTTCTTT. Its translation: CASSLYGQEAFF.

The CDR3 nucleotides are TGTGCCAGTAGTATAGCAGGGTTGTATGGCTACACCTTC. Translated, it gives CASSIAGLYGYTF. The genes are TRBV19 and TRBJ1-2; a weak D match, TRBD1 (5 bases). The CDR3 is made up of 13 amino acids. Deletions cut 1 base from V and 5 bases from J, with 8 bases between. The germline V gene encodes CDR1 LNHDA and CDR2 SQIVND (reference sequence).

In its sample, this clonotype was seen a few times. The chain has TRBV7-2 and TRBJ1-6; no clear D gene. Germline V gene lookup returns CDR1 SGHTA and CDR2 FQGNSA. The CDR3 is 15 amino acids. The germline V and J ends were trimmed by 2 bases and 9 bases, with 14 bases remaining between them. CDR3 DNA: TGTGCCAGCAGCTTATACGGGGATGTGGGTTCACCCCTCCACTTT. This codes for CASSLYGDVGSPLHF. The entire variable domain, with the rest obtained from reference TRBV7-2 and TRBJ1-6, is as follows: GAGVSQSPSNKVTEKGKDVELRCDPISGHTALYWYRQSLGQGLEFLIYFQGNSAPDKSGLPSDRFSAERTGGSVSTLTIQRTQQEDSAVYLCASSLYGDVGSPLHFGNGTRLTVT.

This clonotype was recorded a few times. The chain couples TRBV4-1 to TRBJ1-3; 7 bases map to TRBD1. The CDR3 consists of 15 residues. Germline-derived CDR1 and CDR2 are MGHRA and YSYEKL. After removal of 3 bases from V and 0 bases from J, the junction contained 2 bases not matched to a gene. CDR3 DNA sequence: TGCGCCAGCAGCCAGGACAGGTACTCTGGAAACACCATATATTTT. Amino acids: CASSQDRYSGNTIYF.

This clonotype was counted between two and nine times. CDR3: CASSLVNVVVANEKLFF. As DNA, the CDR3 is TGTGCCAGCAGCTTAGTCAACGTGGTTGTGGCTAATGAAAAACTGTTTTTT. V is TRBV11-2 and J is TRBJ1-4; no firm D call. Trimming removed 1 base from V and 3 bases from J, with 15 bases in between. Germline lookup yields CDR1 SGHAT and CDR2 FQNNGV. There are 17 residues in the CDR3.

This clonotype has more than one count but fewer than ten. This chain uses TRBV12-3 or TRBV12-4 with TRBJ1-6; D is perhaps TRBD1 (6 bases). Between the trimmed V and J ends, which lost 3 bases and 9 bases, there was a span of 12 bases. The CDR3 totals 14 residues. CDR3 coding DNA: TGTGCCAGCAGTTTGGACAGTAACTTTTCACCCCTCCACTTT. It is translated as CASSLDSNFSPLHF.

This chain connects TRBV20-1 to TRBJ1-2; TRBD1 aligns across 8 bases. The germline V gene encodes CDR1 DFQATT and CDR2 SNEGSKA (reference sequence). The CDR3 runs to 13 residues. With 5 bases clipped from V and 6 bases from J, the junction kept 8 bases outside the gene matches. The CDR3 DNA sequence: TGCAGTGCTGGGCTGCAGGGGGCGGATGGCTACACCTTC. Its protein product is CSAGLQGADGYTF.

The chain joins TRBV20-1 to TRBJ2-1; TRBD2 is a possible D gene (7 bases). V lost 6 bases, J lost 10 bases, and 28 bases lay in between. This CDR3 is 16 amino acids long. The germline CDR1 and CDR2 sequences are DFQATT and SNEGSKA (reference sequence). The CDR3 reads CSAPRGGGSFVIEQFF. CDR3 in DNA: TGCAGTGCCCCTAGGGGGGGCGGTAGTTTCGTGATCGAGCAGTTCTTC.

This clonotype appeared a few times. J is TRBJ2-2 and V is TRBV5-1; D gene ambiguous. CDR3 length: 15 amino acids. V lost 0 bases, J lost 2 bases, and 8 bases lay in between. Germline assignment: CDR1 SGHRS and CDR2 YFSETQ. CDR3 loop: CASSLVARNTGELFF. The CDR3 DNA reads as TGCGCCAGCAGCTTGGTCGCCCGCAACACCGGGGAGCTGTTTTTT.

The chain joins TRBV4-2 to TRBJ2-7; D unresolved. Per the germline V gene, CDR1 is LGHNA and CDR2 is YNFKEQ. The CDR3 totals 15 residues. V lost 7 bases, J lost 2 bases, and 18 bases lay in between. The CDR3: CASNTESQRTYEQYV. In nucleotides, the CDR3 is TGTGCCAGCAACACAGAATCCCAGAGAACCTACGAGCAGTACGTC.

V usage is TRBV14 and J usage is TRBJ2-5; D gene ambiguous. This CDR3 is built from 13 residues. Germline assignment: CDR1 SGHDN and CDR2 FVKESK. V lost 4 bases and J 4 bases, leaving 10 bases between the germline ends. The CDR3 spells CASSRGSRETQYF. CDR3 DNA sequence: TGTGCCAGCAGCCGTGGTAGCCGAGAGACCCAGTACTTC.

The chain joins TRBV2 to TRBJ2-7; D gene uncertain. This CDR3 is 13 amino acids long. CDR1 and CDR2 from the germline V gene are SNHLY and FYNNEI. The V and J ends lost 8 bases and 3 bases respectively, with 14 bases between them. CDR3 sequence reads: CASCRLGYYEQYV. The CDR3, as DNA: TGTGCCAGCTGCCGCCTGGGGTACTACGAGCAGTACGTC.

This clonotype was detected ten times or more. CDR3 loop: CASSRPAGRETQYF. CDR3 nucleotides: TGTGCCAGCAGCCGCCCGGCGGGGAGGGAGACCCAGTACTTC. The genes are TRBV7-2 and TRBJ2-5; a possible D gene is TRBD2 (6 bases). V lost 5 bases and J lost 5, with 15 bases in between. Germline values: CDR1 SGHTA, CDR2 FQGNSA. The CDR3 length is 14 residues.

The chain joins TRBV7-2 to TRBJ2-7, with a weak D call TRBD1 (6 bases). The CDR3 is 15 amino acids. Germline loops: CDR1 SGHTA, CDR2 FQGNSA. V was clipped by 10 bases and J by 2 bases, with 21 bases between them. CDR3 sequence: CATLTKTGLPYEQYF. In DNA, the CDR3 is TGTGCCACCCTGACAAAAACAGGGCTGCCCTACGAGCAGTACTTC.

This chain joins TRBV5-6 and TRBJ2-7; D remains ambiguous. Trimming took off 3 bases at V and 0 bases at J, with 10 bases between the two ends. The CDR3 extends over 14 amino acids. Germline values: CDR1 SGHDT, CDR2 YYEEEE. The CDR3 bases are TGTGCCAGCAGCTCCCCATCTTCCTCCTACGAGCAGTACTTC. Residues: CASSSPSSSYEQYF. The full variable domain, in which reference TRBV5-6 and TRBJ2-7 provide the parts outside the CDR3, is DAGVTQSPTHLIKTRGQQVTLRCSPKSGHDTVSWYQQALGQGPQFIFQYYEEEERQRGNFPDRFSGHQFPNYSSELNVNALLLGDSALYLCASSSPSSSYEQYFGPGTRLTVT.

The genes are TRBV7-6 and TRBJ1-1; D remains ambiguous. V lost 8 bases and J lost 0, with 16 bases in between. The CDR3 contains 15 residues. Germline V gives CDR1 SGHVS, CDR2 FNYEAQ. CDR3 protein: CASLPDLLMNTEAFF. The CDR3 DNA sequence: TGTGCCAGCTTGCCAGACTTACTCATGAACACTGAAGCTTTCTTT. The variable domain in full, with the rest retrieved from reference TRBV7-6 and TRBJ1-1, is GAGVSQSPRYKVTKRGQDVALRCDPISGHVSLYWYRQALGQGPEFLTYFNYEAQQDKSGLPNDRFSAERPEGSISTLTIQRTEQRDSAMYRCASLPDLLMNTEAFFGQGTRLTVV.

This rearrangement joins TRBV29-1 to TRBJ2-3; 11 nucleotides line up with TRBD2. CDR3 length: 15 residues. J was trimmed by 2 bases and V by 6 bases; bases with no gene match: 7. Germline V gives CDR1 SQVTM, CDR2 ANQGSEA. The CDR3 coding sequence is TGCAGCGTAAGAACTAGCGGGGGTTACACAGATACGCAGTATTTT. The encoded protein is CSVRTSGGYTDTQYF.

This clonotype was found many times. The chain uses TRBV7-2 and TRBJ2-3; D is ambiguous. With 5 bases removed from V and 6 bases from J, the gap between germline ends came to 9 bases. CDR3 length: 12 amino acids. The germline CDR1 and CDR2 sequences are SGHTA and FQGNSA. CDR3 DNA sequence: TGTGCCAGCAGCGTCTATAGGGATACGCAGTATTTT. Protein product: CASSVYRDTQYF.

This sequence joins TRBV27 and TRBJ2-3; 9 bases align to TRBD2. This CDR3 spans 15 amino acids. The ends lost 7 bases at V and 2 bases at J; junction bases unmatched: 7. From germline, CDR1 is MNHEY and CDR2 SMNVEV (reference sequence). The CDR3 sequence is CASNRRGGLTDTQYF. For the CDR3, the DNA is TGTGCCAGCAACAGGCGGGGGGGCCTCACAGATACGCAGTATTTT.

The CDR3 nucleotides read TGCAGTGCCCCTCAATTGACAGGGTCGGCGCAGTATTTT. Amino acids: CSAPQLTGSAQYF. The chain employs TRBV20-1 and TRBJ2-3; 7 bases align to TRBD1. Trimming took 6 bases from V and 10 from J; bases not matched to a gene: 13. The CDR3 length is 13 residues. Germline V CDR1 and CDR2: DFQATT, SNEGSKA (reference sequence).

The V and J genes are TRBV7-9 and TRBJ2-1; D perhaps matches TRBD2 (6 bases). This CDR3 comprises 15 residues. V shed 5 bases and J shed 5 bases, with 16 bases lying between them. Germline V gives CDR1 SEHNR, CDR2 FQNEAQ (reference sequence). The chain's CDR3 is CASSRPGTGNNEQFF. The DNA of the CDR3 is TGTGCCAGCAGCAGACCCGGGACTGGAAACAATGAGCAGTTCTTC.

This clonotype has more than one count but fewer than ten. The CDR3 is CASSIVEGTGWNEQFF. CDR3 bases: TGTGCCAGTAGTATAGTGGAAGGGACTGGCTGGAATGAGCAGTTCTTC. This chain joins TRBV19 and TRBJ2-1; D might be TRBD2 (6 bases). V lost 1 base and J lost 7, with 17 bases in between. Per germline, CDR1 LNHDA and CDR2 SQIVND (reference sequence). The CDR3 runs 16 residues.

In its sample, this clonotype was seen a few times. This chain uses TRBV11-2 with TRBJ2-3; D gene uncertain. The CDR3 contains 12 residues. Trimming pared 5 bases from V and 6 bases from J, leaving 9 bases between. From germline, CDR1 is SGHAT and CDR2 FQNNGV. The CDR3 DNA sequence: TGTGCCAGCAGCCGCAATAGGGATACGCAGTATTTT. Protein product: CASSRNRDTQYF.

The chain uses TRBV6-2 or TRBV6-3 and TRBJ1-1; D is undetermined. The V end was cut by 2 bases, the J end by 5 bases, with 15 bases between. Per the germline V gene, CDR1 is MNHEY and CDR2 is SVGEGT. The CDR3 is 15 residues long. The CDR3 nucleotides are TGTGCCAGCAGTTACGCCGGAAGGCGGGCGACTGAAGCTTTCTTT. Encoded protein: CASSYAGRRATEAFF.

This clonotype came up many times. The chain joins TRBV7-2 to TRBJ2-5, with D unresolved. Per the germline V gene, CDR1 is SGHTA and CDR2 is FQGNSA. The CDR3 is made up of 12 amino acids. V shed 4 bases and J shed 1 base, with 4 bases lying between them. The DNA for the CDR3 is TGTGCCAGCAGCTCCATCCAAGAGACCCAGTACTTC. This sequence encodes CASSSIQETQYF.

The chain combines TRBV5-5 with TRBJ2-3; D gene unclear. V dropped 2 bases and J dropped 2 bases, with 9 bases sitting between them. CDR3 length equals 14 residues. Germline CDR1 SGHKS, CDR2 YYEKEE (reference sequence). Here the CDR3 reads CASSFSWVTDTQYF. The CDR3 coding sequence is TGTGCCAGCAGCTTTAGCTGGGTCACAGATACGCAGTATTTT.

The CDR3: CASSLGPYYNEQFF. CDR3 coding DNA: TGTGCCAGCAGCTTAGGCCCGTACTACAATGAGCAGTTCTTC. V is TRBV5-6 and J is TRBJ2-1; D unresolved. The CDR3 sequence is 14 residues long. V was cut by 2 bases and J by 3 bases, with 9 bases left in between. CDR1 SGHDT and CDR2 YYEEEE come from the germline V gene.